Given below is one T cell receptor beta chain in context. The germline V gene has CDR1 GTSNPN and CDR2 SVGIG (reference sequence). V gave up 0 bases and J gave up 3 bases, with 23 bases separating them. CDR3 length: 18 residues. The sample belongs to a study of blood T cell repertoires in COVID-19. Sequencing was performed with immunoSEQ multiplex PCR; in TCRdb, only in-frame clones are kept and a portion is missing. The repertoire consists of nearly 400,000 clones, with around nine tenths occurring once and the leading ten covering 1.5% to 2%. V gene TRBV30 combines with J gene TRBJ1-2; D is ambiguous. The sequenced sample consisted of PBMCs or T cells enriched from blood (not recorded which). This TCR was sampled from a woman in her twenties or thirties who had recovered from COVID-19. In nucleotides, the CDR3 is TGTGCCTGGAGTGTGCCGGTCCGGGGAGGTATTTTGGACTATGGCTACACCTTC. As protein: CAWSVPVRGGILDYGYTF.